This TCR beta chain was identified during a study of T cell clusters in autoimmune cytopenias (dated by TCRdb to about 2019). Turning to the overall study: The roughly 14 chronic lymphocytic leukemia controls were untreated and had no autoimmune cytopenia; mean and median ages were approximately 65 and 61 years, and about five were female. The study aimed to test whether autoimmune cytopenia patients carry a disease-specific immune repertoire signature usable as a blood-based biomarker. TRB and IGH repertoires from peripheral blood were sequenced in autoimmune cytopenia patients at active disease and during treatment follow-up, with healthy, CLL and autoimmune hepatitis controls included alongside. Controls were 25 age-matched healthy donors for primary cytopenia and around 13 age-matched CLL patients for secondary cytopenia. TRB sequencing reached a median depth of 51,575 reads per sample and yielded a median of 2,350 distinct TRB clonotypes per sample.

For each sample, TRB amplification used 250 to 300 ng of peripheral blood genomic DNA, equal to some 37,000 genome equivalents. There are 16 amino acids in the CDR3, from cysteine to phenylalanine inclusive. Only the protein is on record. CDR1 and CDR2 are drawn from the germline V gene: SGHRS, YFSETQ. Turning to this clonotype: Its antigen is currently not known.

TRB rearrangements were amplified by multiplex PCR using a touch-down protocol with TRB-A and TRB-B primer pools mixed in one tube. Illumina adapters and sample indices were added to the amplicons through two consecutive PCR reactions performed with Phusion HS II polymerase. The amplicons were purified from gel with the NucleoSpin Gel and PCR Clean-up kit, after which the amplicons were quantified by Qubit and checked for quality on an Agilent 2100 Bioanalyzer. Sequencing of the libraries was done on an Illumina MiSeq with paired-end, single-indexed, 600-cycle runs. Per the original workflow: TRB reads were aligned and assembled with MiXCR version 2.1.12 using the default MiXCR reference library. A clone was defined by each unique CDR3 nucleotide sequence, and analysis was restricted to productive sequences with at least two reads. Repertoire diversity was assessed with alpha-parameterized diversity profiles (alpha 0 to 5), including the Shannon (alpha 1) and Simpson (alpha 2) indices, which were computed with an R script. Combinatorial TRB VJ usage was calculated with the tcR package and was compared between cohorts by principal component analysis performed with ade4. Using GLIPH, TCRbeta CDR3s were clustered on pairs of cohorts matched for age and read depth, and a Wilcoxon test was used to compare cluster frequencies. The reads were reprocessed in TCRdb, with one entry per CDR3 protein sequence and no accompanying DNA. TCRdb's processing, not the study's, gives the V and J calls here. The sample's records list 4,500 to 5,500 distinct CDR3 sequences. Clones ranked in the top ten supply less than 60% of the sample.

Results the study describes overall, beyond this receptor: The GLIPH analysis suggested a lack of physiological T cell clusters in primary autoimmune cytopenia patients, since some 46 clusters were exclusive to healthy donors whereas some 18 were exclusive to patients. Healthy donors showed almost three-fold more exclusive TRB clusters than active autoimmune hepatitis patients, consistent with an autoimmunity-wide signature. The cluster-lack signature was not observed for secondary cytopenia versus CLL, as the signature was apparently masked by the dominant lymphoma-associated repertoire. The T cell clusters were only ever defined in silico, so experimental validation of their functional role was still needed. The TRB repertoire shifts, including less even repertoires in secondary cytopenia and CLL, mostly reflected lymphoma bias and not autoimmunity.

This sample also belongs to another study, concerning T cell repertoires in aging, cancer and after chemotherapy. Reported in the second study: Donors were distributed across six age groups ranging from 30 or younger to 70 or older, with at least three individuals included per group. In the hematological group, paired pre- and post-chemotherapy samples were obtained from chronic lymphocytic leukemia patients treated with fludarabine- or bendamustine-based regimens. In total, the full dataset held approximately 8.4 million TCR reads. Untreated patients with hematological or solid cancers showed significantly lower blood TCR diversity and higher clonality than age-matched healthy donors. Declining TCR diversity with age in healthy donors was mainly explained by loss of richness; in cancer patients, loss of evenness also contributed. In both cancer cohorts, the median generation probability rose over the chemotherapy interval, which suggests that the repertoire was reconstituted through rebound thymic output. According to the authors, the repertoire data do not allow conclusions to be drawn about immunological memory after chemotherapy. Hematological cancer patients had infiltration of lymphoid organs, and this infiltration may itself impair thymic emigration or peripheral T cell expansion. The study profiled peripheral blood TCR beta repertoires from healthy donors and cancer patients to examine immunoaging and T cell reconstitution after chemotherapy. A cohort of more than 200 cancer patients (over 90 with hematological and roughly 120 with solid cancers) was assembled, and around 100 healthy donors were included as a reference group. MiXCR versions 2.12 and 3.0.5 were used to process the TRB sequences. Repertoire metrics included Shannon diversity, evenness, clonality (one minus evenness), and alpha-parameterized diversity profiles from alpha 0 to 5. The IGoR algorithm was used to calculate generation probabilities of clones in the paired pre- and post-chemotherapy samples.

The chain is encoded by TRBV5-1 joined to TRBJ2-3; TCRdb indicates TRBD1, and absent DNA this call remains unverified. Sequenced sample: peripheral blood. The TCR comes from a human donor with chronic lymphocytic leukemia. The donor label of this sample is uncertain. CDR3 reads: CASSIGTGLSTDTQYF. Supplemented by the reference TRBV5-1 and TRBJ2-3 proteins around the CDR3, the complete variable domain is KAGVTQTPRYLIKTRGQQVTLSCSPISGHRSVSWYQQTPGQGLQFLFEYFSETQRNKGNFPGRFSGRQFSNSRSEMNVSTLELGDSALYLCASSIGTGLSTDTQYFGPGTRLTVL.